These 2 T cell receptor beta chains originate from one sample sequenced in a study of T cells in Graves' hyperthyroidism and ophthalmopathy (dated by TCRdb to the late 2010s). Preparation of the library involved multiplex PCR. Sequenced on an Illumina HiSeq 2000. The TCR beta CDR3 regions were amplified from RNA transcripts. For the first round of RT-PCR on the TCR CDR3, the HTBI primer set was used together with the Qiagen OneStep RT-PCR kit. TCRdb redid the processing of the public reads, applying fastp at Q25 and MiXCR, and retained in-frame beta chains. Duplicate CDR3 protein sequences are folded into a single record with the most common DNA and genes. For this sample the table gives roughly 300,000 distinct CDR3 sequences, of which approximately 14% were detected only once. The leading ten clones occupy 20% to 25% of the sample. The sequenced sample was blood. The receptors derive from a woman younger than 45 with Graves' hyperthyroidism.

This rearrangement joins TRBV4-2 to TRBJ1-2, with TRBD1 matching over 9 bases. Germline V gene data show CDR1 as LGHNA and CDR2 as YNFKEQ. There are 17 residues in the CDR3. The V gene end was trimmed by 0 bases and the J gene end by 7 bases; junction bases not matched to a gene: 12. The CDR3 bases are TGTGCCAGCAGCCAAGATAAAAGCGGCGGGACAGGGAGTGGCTACACCTTC. It codes for CASSQDKSGGTGSGYTF.

This clonotype was seen at least ten times. This sequence joins TRBV20-1 and TRBJ2-3; no reliable D call. The CDR3 consists of 15 residues. Germline CDR1 is DFQATT and CDR2 is SNEGSKA (reference sequence). The V gene lost 0 bases and the J gene lost 7 bases, with 17 bases spanning the gap. The CDR3 reads CSARDSGMSRNTQYF. In nucleotides, the CDR3 is TGCAGTGCTAGAGATTCCGGAATGAGTCGAAATACGCAGTATTTT.